The 7 T cell receptor beta chains presented below share a single source sample, sequenced in a study of regulatory T cells in long-lasting Graves disease. The sample's time point: newly diagnosed GD, antithyroid drugs for less than 3 months. TCR sequences were obtained from RNA taken from PBMCs. Arm-PCR of CDR3 regions with iRepertoire HTBI primers generated TCR beta libraries. TCRdb used MiXCR to reprocess the multiplex PCR reads, holding one entry per CDR3 protein. Altogether fewer than 500,000 distinct CDR3 sequences are present, around 15% being singletons, with the ten largest covering 9.5% to 15%. The sample was also reused in another study, on T cells in Graves' hyperthyroidism and ophthalmopathy.

Sequenced here: peripheral blood mononuclear cells (PBMCs), sampled at new diagnosis, from a patient treated with antithyroid drugs. These receptor sequences come from a man aged 40-49 years with Graves disease.

This chain connects TRBV3-1 to TRBJ2-7, with 7 bases that match TRBD1. Germline V CDR1 and CDR2: LGHDT, YNNKEL (reference sequence). After removal of 3 bases from V and 6 bases from J, the junction contained 8 bases not matched to a gene. CDR3 length: 14 residues. This CDR3 is CASSQTGHSGEQYF. CDR3 nucleotide sequence: TGTGCCAGCAGCCAGACAGGGCATTCGGGCGAGCAGTACTTC.

This clonotype occurred many times. The chain carries TRBV11-2 and TRBJ2-1; D possibly corresponds to TRBD2 (6 bases). There are 16 residues in the CDR3. CDR1 and CDR2 from the germline V gene are SGHAT and FQNNGV. With 0 bases removed from V and 2 bases from J, the gap between germline ends came to 11 bases. The CDR3 here is CASSLDRRDPYNEQFF. DNA for the CDR3: TGTGCCAGCAGCTTAGATAGGCGGGACCCCTACAATGAGCAGTTCTTC.

V usage is TRBV2 and J usage is TRBJ2-2; TRBD1 or TRBD2 may be the D gene (5 bases each). The CDR3 contains 13 residues. The V and J ends lost 8 bases and 6 bases respectively, with 13 bases between them. The germline gives CDR1 SNHLY, CDR2 FYNNEI. The CDR3, as DNA: TGTGCCAGCCGGGACGGACGAGCCGGGGAGCTGTTTTTT. Translation gives CASRDGRAGELFF.

The sample holds many counts of this clonotype. The DNA for the CDR3 is TGCAGTGCTAGTCCGGGGGGTGTGGGGCTCGAGCAGTACTTC. This codes for CSASPGGVGLEQYF. The chain couples TRBV20-1 to TRBJ2-7; 7 bases are shared with TRBD2. The V gene's germline CDR1 is DFQATT and CDR2 SNEGSKA (reference sequence). CDR3 size: 14 residues. Germline trimming cut 3 bases from V and 6 bases from J; bases unmatched to any gene: 11.

Many counts were recorded for this clonotype. The rearrangement uses TRBV28 and TRBJ1-5; 9 nucleotides agree with TRBD1. Germline V gives CDR1 MDHEN, CDR2 SYDVKM. After removal of 6 bases from V and 3 bases from J, the junction contained 18 bases not matched to a gene. The CDR3 consists of 19 residues. CDR3 region: CASSTNWETGTGPNQPQHF. The CDR3 DNA sequence: TGTGCCAGCAGCACCAATTGGGAAACCGGGACAGGGCCCAATCAGCCCCAGCATTTT.

CDR3 DNA sequence: TGTGCCAGCACGGGACAGGGATCGGCAGATACGCAGTATTTT. Encoded protein: CASTGQGSADTQYF. V gene TRBV2 combines with J gene TRBJ2-3; 9 nucleotides line up with TRBD1. Germline V gene lookup returns CDR1 SNHLY and CDR2 FYNNEI. The CDR3 runs to 14 residues. V trimming: 7 bases; J trimming: 4 bases; junction bases outside the gene matches: 6.

This clonotype showed up just a few times. A much larger clone sits a single nucleotide away, making a read error possible. J is TRBJ2-1 and V is TRBV28, with TRBD2 as a possible D gene (5 bases). The V gene's germline CDR1 is MDHEN and CDR2 SYDVKM. Trimming cost V 5 bases and J 7 bases, with 15 bases left between them. The CDR3 extends over 14 amino acids. The CDR3 sequence: CASSTLEGGNEQFF. CDR3 sequence (DNA): TGTGCCAGCAGTACCCTCGAGGGTGGTAATGAGCAGTTCTTC.